The clone carrying this T cell receptor (beta chain) was picked up many times. Any patient presenting with uncontrolled infection, other autoimmune disease, pregnancy or lactation was left out. The data belong to a study of T cells in Graves' hyperthyroidism and ophthalmopathy. RNA transcripts gave rise to amplified TCR beta CDR3 regions. HTBI primers were the set used in a first-round RT-PCR of the TCR CDR3. TCRdb itself ran the multiplex PCR reads through MiXCR, one entry per CDR3 protein. The sample contains hundreds of thousands of distinct CDR3 sequences, roughly 15% of which appear only once. The source of this sequence is a woman aged 25-40 years with Graves' hyperthyroidism. The source material was blood.

The CDR3 sequence: CSASGILQGSHREQYF. The CDR3 coding sequence is TGCAGTGCTAGCGGTATTCTCCAGGGGAGCCACCGGGAGCAGTACTTC. The chain has TRBV20-1 and TRBJ2-7; possible D gene TRBD1, 6 bases. The CDR3 contains 16 residues. Trimming left V 3 bases short and J 7 bases short, with 25 bases between. CDR1 is DFQATT and CDR2 is SNEGSKA in the germline V gene (reference sequence).